This T cell receptor beta chain derives from a study of T-cell reconstitution after alpha-beta-depleted transplantation in children. TCRbeta library construction was performed incorporating unique molecular identifiers. TCRdb analysed the PCR reads with MiXCR anew, one entry per CDR3 protein. The sample holds about 980,000 distinct CDR3 sequences; 25% to 30% are singletons and the top ten take over 25%. The V and J ends lost 3 bases and 4 bases respectively, with 16 bases between them. The CDR3 covers 15 residues. Source: PBMCs, mostly from graft donor cells, taken 360 days after TCRalphabeta/CD19-depleted stem cell transplant. The chain uses TRBV12-3 or TRBV12-4 and TRBJ2-7; D is ambiguous. The receptor was derived from a boy under two years old who had a stem cell transplant for SCID, so the T cells may come from the graft donor. The chain's CDR3 is CASSFSHRRTYEQYF. The CDR3 DNA is TGTGCCAGCAGTTTCTCTCATAGGAGAACTTACGAGCAGTACTTC.